This T cell receptor beta chain was obtained from a study of OX40 agonist ivuxolimab in advanced cancers. Study-wide context: Patients were roughly 87% male with ages roughly 20 to 85, mean about 65. Findings of the study overall: Among the lowest levels of clonal expansion were found in partial responders at 0.1-3.0 mg/kg.

As to this clone: The antigen remains unidentified.

Germline CDR1 KGHSH, CDR2 LQKENI. This CDR3 comprises 13 residues. Trimming removed 2 bases at V and 2 bases at J, with 5 bases between. Generated by immunoSEQ multiplex PCR, the TCRdb table keeps only in-frame clones and is missing some. The sample lists about 68,000 clones, approximately 81% occurring once. This TCR was sampled from an adult with an advanced solid tumor such as melanoma, head and neck, liver or kidney cancer. The V call is TRBV18, the J call TRBJ2-3; TRBD2 might be the D (5 bases). This material consisted of CD4+ or CD8+ T cells sorted from blood, taken in a trial of the OX40 agonist ivuxolimab. The CDR3 DNA sequence: TGTGCCAGCTCACCAGGACTCACAGATACGCAGTATTTT. It is translated as CASSPGLTDTQYF.